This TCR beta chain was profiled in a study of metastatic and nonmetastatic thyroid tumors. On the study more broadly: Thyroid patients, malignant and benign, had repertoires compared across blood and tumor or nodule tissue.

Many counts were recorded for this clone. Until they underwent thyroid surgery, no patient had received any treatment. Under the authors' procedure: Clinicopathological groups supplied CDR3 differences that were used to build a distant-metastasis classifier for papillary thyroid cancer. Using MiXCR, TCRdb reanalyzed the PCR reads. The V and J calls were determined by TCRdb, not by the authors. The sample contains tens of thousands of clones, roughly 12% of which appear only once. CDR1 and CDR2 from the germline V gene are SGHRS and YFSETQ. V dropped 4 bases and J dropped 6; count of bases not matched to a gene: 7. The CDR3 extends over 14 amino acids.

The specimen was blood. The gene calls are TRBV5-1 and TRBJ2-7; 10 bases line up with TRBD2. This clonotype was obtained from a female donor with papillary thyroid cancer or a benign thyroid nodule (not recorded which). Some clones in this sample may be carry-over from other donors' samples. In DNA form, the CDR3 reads TGCGCCAGCAGCGACAGGGCTAGCGGGAGCGAGCAGTACTTC. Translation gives CASSDRASGSEQYF. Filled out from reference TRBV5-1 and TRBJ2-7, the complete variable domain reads KAGVTQTPRYLIKTRGQQVTLSCSPISGHRSVSWYQQTPGQGLQFLFEYFSETQRNKGNFPGRFSGRQFSNSRSEMNVSTLELGDSALYLCASSDRASGSEQYFGPGTRLTVT.